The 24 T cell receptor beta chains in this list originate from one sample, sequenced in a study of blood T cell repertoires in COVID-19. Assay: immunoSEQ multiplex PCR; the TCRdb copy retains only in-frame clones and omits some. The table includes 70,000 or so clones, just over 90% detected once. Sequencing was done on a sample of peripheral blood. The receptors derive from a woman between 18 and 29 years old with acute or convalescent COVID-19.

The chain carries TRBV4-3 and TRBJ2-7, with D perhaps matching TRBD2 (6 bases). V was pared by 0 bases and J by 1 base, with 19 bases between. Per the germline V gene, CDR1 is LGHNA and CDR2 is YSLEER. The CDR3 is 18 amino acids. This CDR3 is CASSQELSGRGKSYEQYF. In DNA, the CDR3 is TGCGCCAGCAGCCAAGAATTATCAGGGCGGGGCAAATCCTACGAGCAGTACTTC.

The CDR3 loop is CASSRIGGTEAFF. The CDR3 DNA sequence: TGTGCCAGCAGCCGTATCGGGGGCACTGAAGCTTTCTTT. This chain uses TRBV5-4 with TRBJ1-1; the D gene is possibly TRBD1 (5 bases). Deletions cut 4 bases from V and 4 bases from J, with 11 bases between. The length of the CDR3 is 13 residues. Germline assignment: CDR1 SGHNT and CDR2 YYREEE (reference sequence).

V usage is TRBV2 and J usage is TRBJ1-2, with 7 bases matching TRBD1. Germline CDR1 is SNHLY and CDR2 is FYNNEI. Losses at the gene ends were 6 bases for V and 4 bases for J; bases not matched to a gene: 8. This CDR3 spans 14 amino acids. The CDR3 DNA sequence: TGTGCCAGCAGCTTTGGACAGGAAACCTATGGCTACACCTTC. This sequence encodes CASSFGQETYGYTF.

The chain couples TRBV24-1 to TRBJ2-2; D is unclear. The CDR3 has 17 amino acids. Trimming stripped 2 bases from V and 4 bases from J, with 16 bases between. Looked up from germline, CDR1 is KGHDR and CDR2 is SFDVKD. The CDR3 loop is CATSDSSAMVSTGELFF. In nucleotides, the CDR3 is TGTGCCACCAGTGATTCCTCCGCTATGGTAAGCACCGGGGAGCTGTTTTTT.

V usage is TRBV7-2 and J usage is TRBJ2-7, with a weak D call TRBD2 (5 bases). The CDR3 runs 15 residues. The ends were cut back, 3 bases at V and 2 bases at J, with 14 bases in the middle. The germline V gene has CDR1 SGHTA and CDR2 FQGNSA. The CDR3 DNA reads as TGTGCCAGCAGCTTGGCTCTAGCCTCAACCTACGAGCAGTACTTC. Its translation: CASSLALASTYEQYF.

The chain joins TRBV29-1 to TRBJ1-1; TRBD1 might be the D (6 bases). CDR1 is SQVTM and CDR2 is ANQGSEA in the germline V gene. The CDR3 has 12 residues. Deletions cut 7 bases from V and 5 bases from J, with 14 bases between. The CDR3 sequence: CSASQGRTEAFF. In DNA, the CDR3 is TGCAGCGCCTCACAGGGACGAACTGAAGCTTTCTTT.

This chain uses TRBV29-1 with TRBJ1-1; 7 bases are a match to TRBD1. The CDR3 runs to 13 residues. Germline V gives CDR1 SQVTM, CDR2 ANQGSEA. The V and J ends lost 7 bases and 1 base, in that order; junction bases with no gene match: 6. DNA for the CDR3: TGCAGCGCTGTCCGGGACAGGAACACTGAAGCTTTCTTT. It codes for CSAVRDRNTEAFF.

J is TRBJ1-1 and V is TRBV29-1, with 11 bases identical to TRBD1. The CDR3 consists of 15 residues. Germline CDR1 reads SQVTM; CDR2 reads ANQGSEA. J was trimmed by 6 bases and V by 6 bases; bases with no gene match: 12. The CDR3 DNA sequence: TGCAGCGTAGACCAAACCGGGACAGGGGGTCCTGAAGCTTTCTTT. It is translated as CSVDQTGTGGPEAFF.

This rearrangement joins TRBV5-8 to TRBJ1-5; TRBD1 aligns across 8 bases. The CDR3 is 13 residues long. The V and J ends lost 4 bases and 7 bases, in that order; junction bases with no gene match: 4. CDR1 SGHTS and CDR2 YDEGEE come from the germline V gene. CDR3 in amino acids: CASSKDREQPQHF. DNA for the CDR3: TGTGCCAGCAGCAAGGACAGGGAACAGCCCCAGCATTTT.

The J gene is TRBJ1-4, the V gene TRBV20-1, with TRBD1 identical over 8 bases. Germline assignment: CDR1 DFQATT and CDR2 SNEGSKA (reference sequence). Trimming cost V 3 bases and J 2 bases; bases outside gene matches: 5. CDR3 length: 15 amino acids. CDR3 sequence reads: CSASNRGSTNEKLFF. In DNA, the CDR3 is TGCAGTGCTAGTAACAGGGGGTCGACTAATGAAAAACTGTTTTTT.

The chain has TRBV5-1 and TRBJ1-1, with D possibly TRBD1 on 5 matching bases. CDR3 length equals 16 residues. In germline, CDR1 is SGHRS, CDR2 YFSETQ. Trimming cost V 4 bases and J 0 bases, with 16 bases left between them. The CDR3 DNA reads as TGCGCCAGCAGCAAAGACAGTTTACTCATGAACACTGAAGCTTTCTTT. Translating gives CASSKDSLLMNTEAFF.

The CDR3 sequence is CASSQRTSGSYEQYF. CDR3 sequence (DNA): TGTGCCAGCAGTCAGAGGACTAGCGGGAGCTACGAGCAGTACTTC. This chain joins TRBV27 and TRBJ2-7; 13 bases match TRBD2. V dropped 5 bases and J dropped 3; count of bases not matched to a gene: 4. The CDR3 totals 15 residues. CDR1 MNHEY and CDR2 SMNVEV come from the germline V gene (reference sequence).

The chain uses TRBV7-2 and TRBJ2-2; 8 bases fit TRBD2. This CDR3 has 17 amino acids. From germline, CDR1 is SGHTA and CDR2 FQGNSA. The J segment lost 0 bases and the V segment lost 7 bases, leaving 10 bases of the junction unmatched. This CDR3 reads CASTRRASGSNTGELFF. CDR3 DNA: TGTGCCAGCACCAGAAGGGCTAGCGGGTCGAACACCGGGGAGCTGTTTTTT.

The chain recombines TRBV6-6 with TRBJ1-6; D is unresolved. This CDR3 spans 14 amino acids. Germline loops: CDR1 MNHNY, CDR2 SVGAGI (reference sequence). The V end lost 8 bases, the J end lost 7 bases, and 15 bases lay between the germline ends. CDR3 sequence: CASGTRAGNSPLHF. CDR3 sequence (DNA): TGTGCCAGCGGAACCCGGGCGGGGAATTCACCCCTCCACTTT.

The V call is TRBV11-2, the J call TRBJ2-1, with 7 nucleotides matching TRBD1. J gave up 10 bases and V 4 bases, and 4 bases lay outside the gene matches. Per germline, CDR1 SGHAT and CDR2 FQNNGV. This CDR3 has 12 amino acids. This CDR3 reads CASSYRGGEQFF. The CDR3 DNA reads TGTGCCAGCAGCTACAGGGGTGGGGAGCAGTTCTTC.

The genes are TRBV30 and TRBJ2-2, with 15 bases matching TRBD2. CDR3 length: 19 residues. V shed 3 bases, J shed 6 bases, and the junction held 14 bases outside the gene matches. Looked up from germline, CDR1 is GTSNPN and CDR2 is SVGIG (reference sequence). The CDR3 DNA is TGTGCCTGGAGCCTTTCTGGACTAGCGGGAGGGGGGTACGCCGGGGAGCTGTTTTTT. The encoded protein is CAWSLSGLAGGGYAGELFF. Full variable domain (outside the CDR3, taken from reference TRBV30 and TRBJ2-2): SQTIHQWPATLVQPVGSPLSLECTVEGTSNPNLYWYRQAAGRGLQLLFYSVGIGQISSEVPQNLSASRPQDRQFILSSKKLLLSDSGFYLCAWSLSGLAGGGYAGELFFGEGSRLTVL.

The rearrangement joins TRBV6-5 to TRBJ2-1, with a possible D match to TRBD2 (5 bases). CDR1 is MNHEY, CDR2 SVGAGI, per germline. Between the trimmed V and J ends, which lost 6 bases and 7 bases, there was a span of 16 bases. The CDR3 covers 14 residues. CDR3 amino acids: CASSDYPEGNEQFF. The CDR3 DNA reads TGTGCCAGCAGCGACTACCCCGAAGGGAATGAGCAGTTCTTC.

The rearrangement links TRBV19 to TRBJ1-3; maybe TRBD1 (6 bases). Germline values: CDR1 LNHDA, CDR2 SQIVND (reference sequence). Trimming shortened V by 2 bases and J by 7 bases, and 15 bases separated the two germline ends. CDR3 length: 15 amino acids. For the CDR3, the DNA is TGTGCCAGTAGTATATGGGGGCCGACGGGCAACACCATATATTTT. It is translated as CASSIWGPTGNTIYF. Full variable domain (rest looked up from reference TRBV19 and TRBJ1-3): DGGITQSPKYLFRKEGQNVTLSCEQNLNHDAMYWYRQDPGQGLRLIYYSQIVNDFQKGDIAEGYSVSREKKESFPLTVTSAQKNPTAFYLCASSIWGPTGNTIYFGEGSWLTVV.

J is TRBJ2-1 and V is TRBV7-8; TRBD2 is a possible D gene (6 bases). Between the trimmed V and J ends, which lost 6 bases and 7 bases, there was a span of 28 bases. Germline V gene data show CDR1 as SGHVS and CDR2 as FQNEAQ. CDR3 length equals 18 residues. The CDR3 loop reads CASRSHSGDWALGNEQFF. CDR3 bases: TGTGCCAGCAGGTCTCACTCCGGGGACTGGGCCCTCGGGAATGAGCAGTTCTTC.

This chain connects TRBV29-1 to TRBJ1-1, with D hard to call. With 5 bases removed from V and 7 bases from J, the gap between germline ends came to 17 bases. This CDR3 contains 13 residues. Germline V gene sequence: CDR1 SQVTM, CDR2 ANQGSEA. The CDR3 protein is CSVPVEGMGEAFF. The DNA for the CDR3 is TGCAGCGTTCCGGTCGAGGGAATGGGTGAAGCTTTCTTT.

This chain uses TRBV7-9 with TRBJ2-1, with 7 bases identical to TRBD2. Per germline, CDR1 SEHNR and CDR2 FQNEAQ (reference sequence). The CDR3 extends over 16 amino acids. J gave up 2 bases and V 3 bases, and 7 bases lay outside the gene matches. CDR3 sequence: CASSLQRDSPYNEQFF. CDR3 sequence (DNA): TGTGCCAGCAGCTTGCAGCGGGACTCACCCTACAATGAGCAGTTCTTC.

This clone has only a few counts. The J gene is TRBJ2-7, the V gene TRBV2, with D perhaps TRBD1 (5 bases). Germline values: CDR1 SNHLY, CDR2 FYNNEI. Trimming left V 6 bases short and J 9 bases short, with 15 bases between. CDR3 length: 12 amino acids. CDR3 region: CASRETGLRQYF. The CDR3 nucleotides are TGTGCCAGCAGAGAAACAGGTTTGAGGCAGTACTTC.

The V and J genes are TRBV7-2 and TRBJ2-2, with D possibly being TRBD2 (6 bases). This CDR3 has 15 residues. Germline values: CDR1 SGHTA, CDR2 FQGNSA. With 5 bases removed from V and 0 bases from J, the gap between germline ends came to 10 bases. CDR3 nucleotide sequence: TGTGCCAGCAGCCATTGGGGGGCGAACACCGGGGAGCTGTTTTTT. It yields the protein CASSHWGANTGELFF.

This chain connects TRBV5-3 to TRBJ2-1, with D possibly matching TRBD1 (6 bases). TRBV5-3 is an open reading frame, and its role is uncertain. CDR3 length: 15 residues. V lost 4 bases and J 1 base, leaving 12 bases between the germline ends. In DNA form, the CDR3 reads TGTGCCAGAAGCAAACAAGGACAGTCCTACAATGAGCAGTTCTTC. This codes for CARSKQGQSYNEQFF.